The 30 T cell receptor beta chains below come from one sample, sequenced in a study of blood T cells in healthy people across ages. Primers used in a second PCR of about 7 to 12 cycles were a sample-barcoded 5' primer and a J-beta primer mix. TCRdb independently ran MiXCR on the 5' RACE reads; one entry per CDR3 protein. The table records 790,000 or so distinct CDR3 sequences, 56% of them present only once. Sequenced sample: blood. These receptors were collected from a man aged 35-49 years in good health.

CDR3 sequence reads: CASRGTSGVGNEQFF. CDR3 DNA: TGTGCCAGCAGGGGGACTAGCGGGGTGGGGAATGAGCAGTTCTTC. The chain is built from TRBV7-2 and TRBJ2-1, with 13 bases aligning to TRBD2. The V and J ends lost 6 bases and 7 bases, in that order; junction bases with no gene match: 6. CDR1 is SGHTA and CDR2 is FQGNSA in the germline V gene. This CDR3 contains 15 residues.

The chain is built from TRBV3-1 and TRBJ2-1; possibly TRBD1 or TRBD2 for D (5 bases each). Trimming pared 1 base from V and 7 bases from J, leaving 14 bases between. Germline CDR1 and CDR2: LGHDT and YNNKEL (reference sequence). The CDR3 covers 15 residues. Written as DNA, the CDR3 is TGTGCCAGCAGCCAAGCGGGGCTTGGGCGGAATGAGCAGTTCTTC. Translating gives CASSQAGLGRNEQFF.

The genes are TRBV11-2 and TRBJ2-1; D possibly uses TRBD1 or TRBD2 (6 bases each). Germline assignment: CDR1 SGHAT and CDR2 FQNNGV. Trimming stripped 3 bases from V and 10 bases from J, with 16 bases between. The CDR3 is 14 amino acids. This CDR3 reads CASSLEWGAGEQFF. The CDR3 DNA reads TGTGCCAGCAGCTTGGAGTGGGGGGCGGGAGAGCAGTTCTTC. The full variable domain, rest sourced from reference TRBV11-2 and TRBJ2-1, is EAGVAQSPRYKIIEKRQSVAFWCNPISGHATLYWYQQILGQGPKLLIQFQNNGVVDDSQLPKDRFSAERLKGVDSTLKIQPAKLEDSAVYLCASSLEWGAGEQFFGPGTRLTVL.

The chain uses TRBV20-1 and TRBJ2-1; TRBD2 aligns across 8 bases. Germline CDR1 and CDR2: DFQATT and SNEGSKA (reference sequence). The CDR3 is made up of 15 amino acids. The V gene end was trimmed by 1 base and the J gene end by 2 bases; junction bases not matched to a gene: 4. As DNA, the CDR3 is TGCAGTGCTAGAGCAGCACTAGCGGCCTACAATGAGCAGTTCTTC. It encodes CSARAALAAYNEQFF.

A note on this clonotype: The conserved closing phenylalanine or tryptophan is absent in this CDR3, likely reflecting a read error. CDR3: CASSREGQGTQYL. CDR3 bases: TGTGCCAGCAGTAGAGAGGGACAGGGGACCCAGTACTTA. The V and J genes are TRBV7-2 and TRBJ2-7; 9 bases align to TRBD1. The DNA end lines up better with TRBJ2-5; the J call may be wrong. The length of the CDR3 is 13 residues. Per germline, CDR1 SGHTA and CDR2 FQGNSA.

The CDR3 loop reads CASSARVDYGYTF. The CDR3 bases are TGCGCCAGCAGCGCCAGGGTTGACTATGGCTACACCTTC. The chain is built from TRBV5-1 and TRBJ1-2; D is possibly TRBD1 (5 bases). The germline V and J ends were trimmed by 4 bases and 3 bases, with 10 bases remaining between them. This CDR3 region has 13 residues. Germline CDR1 is SGHRS and CDR2 is YFSETQ.

This clonotype was found a few times. The chain employs TRBV25-1 and TRBJ2-4; 7 positions match TRBD1. This CDR3 has 13 amino acids. V shed 3 bases, J shed 11 bases, and the junction held 7 bases outside the gene matches. From germline, CDR1 is MGHDK and CDR2 SYGVNS. The CDR3 here is CASSDSGGSVQYF. The CDR3 DNA reads as TGTGCCAGCAGTGACTCAGGGGGTAGTGTTCAGTACTTC. Based on the CDR3 plus reference TRBV25-1 and TRBJ2-4, the full variable domain is EADIYQTPRYLVIGTGKKITLECSQTMGHDKMYWYQQDPGMELHLIHYSYGVNSTEKGDLSSESTVSRIRTEHFPLTLESARPSHTSQYLCASSDSGGSVQYFGAGTRLSVL.

V gene TRBV27 combines with J gene TRBJ2-7, with D possibly TRBD1 on 5 matching bases. Germline V gene sequence: CDR1 MNHEY, CDR2 SMNVEV (reference sequence). CDR3 length equals 15 residues. Trimming left V 6 bases short and J 0 bases short, with 15 bases between. CDR3 bases: TGTGCCAGCAGCCCCCGTGTAGGGGCCTCCTACGAGCAGTACTTC. This codes for CASSPRVGASYEQYF.

On this clonotype: Compared with germline, one end of the junction differs, possibly owing to a read error. The gene calls are TRBV5-1 and TRBJ2-5, with 7 nucleotides matching TRBD1. The CDR3 totals 13 residues. CDR1 SGHRS and CDR2 YFSETQ come from the germline V gene. CDR3: CANSPGTEETQYF. The CDR3, as DNA: TGCGCCAACAGCCCAGGGACAGAAGAGACCCAGTACTTC. Together with reference TRBV5-1 and TRBJ2-5, the CDR3 gives the full variable domain: KAGVTQTPRYLIKTRGQQVTLSCSPISGHRSVSWYQQTPGQGLQFLFEYFSETQRNKGNFPGRFSGRQFSNSRSEMNVSTLELGDSALYLCANSPGTEETQYFGPGTRLLVL.

This clonotype appeared a single time. CDR3 loop: CASSSRGLAGVNEQYF. The CDR3 DNA reads TGTGCCAGCAGCTCCCGCGGACTAGCGGGGGTCAATGAGCAGTACTTC. The chain is built from TRBV7-2 and TRBJ2-5; TRBD2 aligns across 13 bases. Germline-derived CDR1 and CDR2 are SGHTA and FQGNSA. CDR3 size: 16 residues. Germline trimming cut 4 bases from V and 11 bases from J; bases unmatched to any gene: 13. The full variable domain, in which reference TRBV7-2 and TRBJ2-5 provide the parts outside the CDR3, is GAGVSQSPSNKVTEKGKDVELRCDPISGHTALYWYRQSLGQGLEFLIYFQGNSAPDKSGLPSDRFSAERTGGSVSTLTIQRTQQEDSAVYLCASSSRGLAGVNEQYFGPGTRLLVL.

This clonotype was counted at least ten times. This chain joins TRBV4-3 and TRBJ2-1; D not resolved. There are 12 residues in the CDR3. CDR1 is LGHNA and CDR2 is YSLEER in the germline V gene. Trimming left V 9 bases short and J 1 base short, with 7 bases between. CDR3 coding DNA: TGCGCCAGTGGGTGGTCCTACAATGAGCAGTTCTTC. Its translation is CASGWSYNEQFF.

The rearrangement uses TRBV11-2 and TRBJ2-3, with 8 bases matching TRBD2. V gave up 8 bases and J gave up 8 bases; unmatched junction bases: 15. The CDR3 has 15 amino acids. Per the germline V gene, CDR1 is SGHAT and CDR2 is FQNNGV. CDR3 in DNA: TGTGCCAGCGGCAACTCTCCGGGACTAGTCGGTACGCAGTATTTT. This gives the protein CASGNSPGLVGTQYF.

This clonotype was counted a single time. This chain joins TRBV9 and TRBJ1-6; 7 bases are a match to TRBD1. V lost 2 bases and J lost 8; bases outside the gene matches: 1. The CDR3 has 13 residues. Looked up from germline, CDR1 is SGDLS and CDR2 is YYNGEE. CDR3 coding DNA: TGTGCCAGCAGCGTTGACAGGGATTCACCCCTCCACTTT. Its translation: CASSVDRDSPLHF. Combining the CDR3 with reference TRBV9 and TRBJ1-6 gives the whole variable domain DSGVTQTPKHLITATGQRVTLRCSPRSGDLSVYWYQQSLDQGLQFLIQYYNGEERAKGNILERFSAQQFPDLHSELNLSSLELGDSALYFCASSVDRDSPLHFGNGTRLTVT.

The J gene is TRBJ2-7, the V gene TRBV28; D ambiguous. The CDR3 extends over 16 amino acids. Germline V gene lookup returns CDR1 MDHEN and CDR2 SYDVKM. With 3 bases removed from V and 0 bases from J, the gap between germline ends came to 15 bases. The CDR3 sequence: CASSLERALSSYEQYF. The CDR3 nucleotides read TGTGCCAGCAGTTTGGAACGGGCCCTTAGCTCCTACGAGCAGTACTTC. The variable domain in full, completed from reference TRBV28 and TRBJ2-7, reads DVKVTQSSRYLVKRTGEKVFLECVQDMDHENMFWYRQDPGLGLRLIYFSYDVKMKEKGDIPEGYSVSREKKERFSLILESASTNQTSMYLCASSLERALSSYEQYFGPGTRLTVT.

As for this clonotype: A read error may account for a junction end that differs from germline. The chain combines TRBV28 with TRBJ1-2, with D hard to call. The CDR3 totals 17 residues. Looked up from germline, CDR1 is MDHEN and CDR2 is SYDVKM. The CDR3 loop is CASTNGGRGRTNYGYSF. DNA for the CDR3: TGTGCCAGCACCAACGGAGGACGAGGACGGACTAACTATGGCTACTCCTTC.

The chain combines TRBV19 with TRBJ2-1; D gene uncertain. The CDR3 spans 16 residues. The germline V gene has CDR1 LNHDA and CDR2 SQIVND (reference sequence). V shed 7 bases and J shed 5 bases, with 21 bases lying between them. In DNA form, the CDR3 reads TGTGCCAGTACTAGAGTGGGCAAGGTACCCAACAATGAGCAGTTCTTC. Translated: CASTRVGKVPNNEQFF.

This clonotype was picked up one time. This chain links TRBV5-6 with TRBJ1-2; 7 bases are a match to TRBD1. Germline loops: CDR1 SGHDT, CDR2 YYEEEE. This CDR3 comprises 14 residues. J was trimmed by 4 bases and V by 4 bases; bases with no gene match: 7. Written as DNA, the CDR3 is TGTGCCAGCAGCACAGCCGGGACAGTCTATGGCTACACCTTC. Encoded protein: CASSTAGTVYGYTF.

This chain uses TRBV5-1 with TRBJ1-3, with no clear D. This CDR3 is built from 16 residues. V was shortened by 0 bases and J by 0 bases, with 10 bases between the two germline ends. Germline lookup yields CDR1 SGHRS and CDR2 YFSETQ. The CDR3 region is CASSLDLGISGNTIYF. Written as DNA, the CDR3 is TGCGCCAGCAGCTTGGATTTGGGGATCTCTGGAAACACCATATATTTT.

The chain has TRBV27 and TRBJ2-7; no clear D. V gave up 6 bases and J gave up 6 bases, with 15 bases separating them. The CDR3 length is 13 residues. Germline V gene sequence: CDR1 MNHEY, CDR2 SMNVEV (reference sequence). The CDR3 loop reads CASSRMDPGEQYF. The CDR3 DNA reads as TGTGCCAGCAGCAGAATGGACCCTGGCGAGCAGTACTTC.

The sample holds a few counts of this clonotype. The chain links TRBV15 to TRBJ2-5; 14 nucleotides line up with TRBD2. The V gene end was trimmed by 2 bases and the J gene end by 4 bases; junction bases not matched to a gene: 12. CDR1 LNHNV and CDR2 YYDKDF come from the germline V gene (reference sequence). The CDR3 spans 19 residues. This CDR3 reads CATSRYTAGTSGRSETQYF. In DNA form, the CDR3 reads TGTGCCACCAGCAGATACACAGCCGGGACTAGCGGGAGATCAGAGACCCAGTACTTC.

V is TRBV2 and J is TRBJ1-6; a weak D match, TRBD1 (6 bases). The CDR3 runs 15 residues. V dropped 6 bases and J dropped 5 bases, with 14 bases sitting between them. CDR1 is SNHLY and CDR2 is FYNNEI in the germline V gene. CDR3 DNA sequence: TGTGCCAGCAGATTTAGTGACAGGCATAATTCACCCCTCCACTTT. Translated: CASRFSDRHNSPLHF.

This rearrangement joins TRBV24-1 to TRBJ1-5; D is unresolved. CDR1 is KGHDR and CDR2 is SFDVKD in the germline V gene. Between the trimmed V and J ends, which lost 2 bases and 5 bases, there was a span of 3 bases. This CDR3 has 12 residues. The CDR3 protein is CATSDSDQPQHF. The DNA of the CDR3 is TGTGCCACCAGTGATTCCGATCAGCCCCAGCATTTT.

Comment on this clonotype: One junction end disagrees with the germline gene, perhaps due to a read error. The gene calls are TRBV7-8 and TRBJ1-5; TRBD1 aligns across 10 bases. This CDR3 contains 19 residues. Germline V gene data show CDR1 as SGHVS and CDR2 as FQNEAQ. The CDR3 is CAGSSRTGGYRFSNQPQHF. In DNA form, the CDR3 reads TGTGCCGGCAGCTCCCGGACAGGGGGATATAGGTTTAGCAATCAGCCCCAGCATTTT.

The rearrangement joins TRBV2 to TRBJ1-5; D gene ambiguous. Germline V CDR1 and CDR2: SNHLY, FYNNEI. Trimming cost V 1 base and J 3 bases, with 7 bases left between them. The CDR3 consists of 14 residues. The CDR3 is CASSEVGFNQPQHF. The CDR3 bases are TGTGCCAGCAGTGAAGTGGGTTTCAATCAGCCCCAGCATTTT.

The chain joins TRBV20-1 to TRBJ2-1; 8 bases are shared with TRBD1. V shed 7 bases, J shed 2 bases, and the junction held 13 bases outside the gene matches. The CDR3 has 16 residues. Germline assignment: CDR1 DFQATT and CDR2 SNEGSKA (reference sequence). CDR3 amino acids: CSVTADRDLTYNEQFF. The CDR3 DNA is TGCAGTGTAACTGCGGACAGGGATCTTACCTACAATGAGCAGTTCTTC.

The V call is TRBV4-1, the J call TRBJ2-5, with 13 bases matching TRBD2. CDR3 length equals 16 residues. Trimming removed 1 base from V and 3 bases from J; junction bases left unmatched: 2. The germline gives CDR1 MGHRA, CDR2 YSYEKL. The CDR3 sequence: CASSQGLAGGKETQYF. The CDR3 coding sequence is TGCGCCAGCAGCCAAGGACTAGCGGGGGGTAAAGAGACCCAGTACTTC.

This clonotype was seen once. The chain joins TRBV29-1 to TRBJ2-7, with 7 bases aligning to TRBD2. Near its end, the DNA agrees better with TRBJ2-5, so the J call may be wrong. This CDR3 has 13 residues. Germline V gene sequence: CDR1 SQVTM, CDR2 ANQGSEA. CDR3 bases: TGCAGTGGGGGGGGGTGTGTCGGGGAGACCCAGTACTTC. Translating it yields CSGGGCVGETQYF.

The chain has TRBV3-1 and TRBJ2-3; D is undetermined. CDR1 and CDR2 from the germline V gene are LGHDT and YNNKEL (reference sequence). The CDR3 has 15 residues. V lost 1 base and J lost 3, with 11 bases in between. This CDR3 reads CASSQGVAVTDTQYF. The CDR3 DNA follows: TGTGCCAGCAGCCAAGGGGTAGCAGTGACAGATACGCAGTATTTT.

This clonotype showed up just a few times. This chain uses TRBV27 with TRBJ2-3; no definite D call. Germline-derived CDR1 and CDR2 are MNHEY and SMNVEV (reference sequence). V lost 4 bases and J 2 bases, leaving 10 bases between the germline ends. The CDR3 spans 14 residues. The CDR3 sequence is CASSSTRYTDTQYF. The CDR3 DNA reads as TGTGCCAGCAGTTCGACGCGTTACACAGATACGCAGTATTTT.

This chain's CDR3 is CASGQYEAFF. The CDR3 DNA is TGTGCCAGCGGGCAGTATGAAGCTTTCTTT. The chain employs TRBV21-1 and TRBJ1-1. TRBV21-1 is reported as a pseudogene. This CDR3 has 10 amino acids.